What follows are 25 T cell receptor beta chains derived from one specimen sequenced in a study of blood T cell repertoires in COVID-19. Using immunoSEQ multiplex PCR, the repertoire was profiled, and TCRdb retains in-frame clones only, with some absent. The top ten clones hold roughly 3.5% of a sample with 60,000 to 90,000 clones, around 83% of them seen once. What was sequenced was peripheral blood. These TCRs come from a man between 45 and 60 years old with acute or convalescent COVID-19.

The genes are TRBV7-2 and TRBJ2-3, with 7 nucleotides matching TRBD2. J was trimmed by 3 bases and V by 4 bases; bases with no gene match: 10. This CDR3 has 16 residues. From germline, CDR1 is SGHTA and CDR2 FQGNSA. The CDR3 protein is CASSSRAGFSTDTQYF. The CDR3 DNA sequence: TGTGCCAGCAGCTCGAGAGCGGGATTTAGTACAGATACGCAGTATTTT.

This chain uses TRBV28 with TRBJ2-7; D remains ambiguous. The V gene's germline CDR1 is MDHEN and CDR2 SYDVKM. Trimming shortened V by 5 bases and J by 1 base, and 12 bases separated the two germline ends. CDR3 length: 14 amino acids. The CDR3 sequence: CASSLTRKSYEQYF. Here the CDR3 DNA reads TGTGCCAGCAGTCTAACGAGGAAATCCTACGAGCAGTACTTC.

The chain couples TRBV11-1 to TRBJ1-1, with 9 nucleotides matching TRBD1. J gave up 0 bases and V 5 bases, and 7 bases lay outside the gene matches. CDR3 length: 16 residues. CDR1 is SGHAT, CDR2 FQDESV, per germline (reference sequence). The chain's CDR3 is CASSQGDRALNTEAFF. CDR3 nucleotides: TGTGCCAGCAGCCAAGGGGACAGGGCCTTGAACACTGAAGCTTTCTTT.

This clone was found once. The chain uses TRBV5-1 and TRBJ2-1; tentative D call: TRBD1 (5 bases). Trimming took 1 base from V and 8 from J, leaving 16 bases between them. Germline-derived CDR1 and CDR2 are SGHRS and YFSETQ. There are 15 residues in the CDR3. The CDR3 DNA reads as TGCGCCAGCAGCTTGAGTCAGGGTGGGATTTATGAGCAGTTCTTC. This gives the protein CASSLSQGGIYEQFF.

This chain links TRBV24-1 with TRBJ2-7; 9 bases match TRBD1. Germline lookup yields CDR1 KGHDR and CDR2 SFDVKD. Germline trimming cut 12 bases from V and 9 bases from J; bases unmatched to any gene: 14. The CDR3 has 13 residues. CDR3 bases: TGTGCCGCTACGAAGTACAGGGGGCGTGGGCAGTACTTC. Amino acid sequence: CAATKYRGRGQYF.

This chain joins TRBV6-6 and TRBJ2-2; TRBD1 matches at 12 bases. Germline CDR1 is MNHNY and CDR2 is SVGAGI (reference sequence). The V segment lost 8 bases and the J segment 4 bases; nucleotides outside the gene matches: 5. This CDR3 has 15 residues. CDR3 amino acids: CASDRDRGLTGELFF. The CDR3 region has the DNA TGTGCCAGCGACCGGGACAGGGGGCTCACCGGGGAGCTGTTTTTT.

This clone was detected only a few times. This chain connects TRBV19 to TRBJ1-5; possibly TRBD1 for D (5 bases). V was pared by 7 bases and J by 0 bases, with 16 bases between. CDR3 length: 16 amino acids. CDR1 LNHDA and CDR2 SQIVND come from the germline V gene (reference sequence). The CDR3 DNA is TGTGCCAGTAAACCAGGGTCTCTACATAGCAATCAGCCCCAGCATTTT. This encodes CASKPGSLHSNQPQHF. Together with reference TRBV19 and TRBJ1-5, the CDR3 gives the full variable domain: DGGITQSPKYLFRKEGQNVTLSCEQNLNHDAMYWYRQDPGQGLRLIYYSQIVNDFQKGDIAEGYSVSREKKESFPLTVTSAQKNPTAFYLCASKPGSLHSNQPQHFGDGTRLSIL.

V and J are TRBV28 and TRBJ2-1; perhaps TRBD1 as D (6 bases). CDR1 MDHEN and CDR2 SYDVKM come from the germline V gene. The CDR3 is made up of 15 amino acids. V gave up 2 bases and J gave up 4 bases, with 12 bases separating them. Here the CDR3 reads CASSLTGRFYNEQFF. CDR3 nucleotide sequence: TGTGCCAGCAGTTTAACAGGGCGTTTTTACAATGAGCAGTTCTTC.

The chain has TRBV9 and TRBJ2-1; 11 bases align to TRBD2. Germline V gene sequence: CDR1 SGDLS, CDR2 YYNGEE. The CDR3 covers 15 residues. With V trimmed by 4 bases and J by 4 bases, 4 bases remained unmatched. The CDR3 DNA reads as TGTGCCAGCAGCACTAGCGGGAGCTCGTACAATGAGCAGTTCTTC. This encodes CASSTSGSSYNEQFF.

This clone was picked up a small number of times. The V call is TRBV4-1, the J call TRBJ2-7, with TRBD2 matching over 7 bases. V trimming: 0 bases; J trimming: 7 bases; junction bases outside the gene matches: 9. The germline V gene has CDR1 MGHRA and CDR2 YSYEKL. This CDR3 contains 15 residues. CDR3 DNA: TGCGCCAGCAGCCAAGAGAGACGGGGACTACGGGAGCAGTACTTC. It yields the protein CASSQERRGLREQYF.

The rearrangement links TRBV18 to TRBJ1-1; D remains unclear. The CDR3 totals 14 residues. Germline V lookup: CDR1 KGHSH, CDR2 LQKENI. The V and J ends lost 0 bases and 0 bases respectively, with 5 bases between them. CDR3 loop: CASSPPVLNTEAFF. CDR3 nucleotide sequence: TGTGCCAGCTCACCACCCGTGTTGAACACTGAAGCTTTCTTT.

This chain links TRBV19 with TRBJ2-1; TRBD2 matches at 7 bases. The CDR3 has 15 amino acids. CDR1 LNHDA and CDR2 SQIVND come from the germline V gene (reference sequence). The junction had 4 bases not matched to a gene; V was cut back by 3 bases and J by 2 bases. CDR3 loop: CASSIRGDTYNEQFF. The DNA of the CDR3 is TGTGCCAGTAGTATCCGGGGGGATACCTACAATGAGCAGTTCTTC.

V is TRBV7-3 and J is TRBJ2-7, with 10 bases aligning to TRBD2. V was pared by 5 bases and J by 4 bases, with 5 bases of the junction left unmatched. The CDR3 runs 14 residues. Per germline, CDR1 SGHTA and CDR2 FQGTGA. The CDR3 sequence is CASSMTSGPYEQYF. The CDR3 nucleotides read TGTGCCAGCAGCATGACTAGCGGGCCTTACGAGCAGTACTTC. Supplemented by reference TRBV7-3 and TRBJ2-7, the full variable domain reads GAGVSQTPSNKVTEKGKYVELRCDPISGHTALYWYRQSLGQGPEFLIYFQGTGAADDSGLPNDRFFAVRPEGSVSTLKIQRTERGDSAVYLCASSMTSGPYEQYFGPGTRLTVT.

The chain links TRBV5-8 to TRBJ2-7, with TRBD2 matching over 7 bases. CDR1 is SGHTS, CDR2 YDEGEE, per germline. J gave up 6 bases and V 2 bases, and 8 bases lay outside the gene matches. The CDR3 covers 14 residues. The CDR3 protein is CASSFYGGSREQYF. The CDR3, as DNA: TGTGCCAGCAGCTTTTATGGCGGGAGTCGCGAGCAGTACTTC.

The V gene is TRBV19, the J gene TRBJ2-1; 7 bases are a match to TRBD2. The V gene end was trimmed by 1 base and the J gene end by 3 bases; junction bases not matched to a gene: 6. Germline V gene lookup returns CDR1 LNHDA and CDR2 SQIVND (reference sequence). The CDR3 loop spans 16 amino acids. The CDR3 here is CASSIGGGGLYNEQFF. Written as DNA, the CDR3 is TGTGCCAGTAGTATAGGGGGCGGGGGTCTCTACAATGAGCAGTTCTTC.

V is TRBV21-1 and J is TRBJ2-1; no DNA check was done on the table's D call, TRBD1. TRBV21-1 is recorded as a pseudogene. The CDR3 is 18 residues long. As DNA, the CDR3 is TGTGCCAGCAGCTCACCCCTTGGACAGGGCCGGATATACAATGAGCAGTTCTTC. This translates into CASSSPLGQGRIYNEQFF.

V gene TRBV6-6 combines with J gene TRBJ2-7, with D possibly TRBD1 on 5 matching bases. This CDR3 has 14 amino acids. V lost 2 bases and J lost 2, with 10 bases in between. CDR1 is MNHNY, CDR2 SVGAGI, per germline (reference sequence). The CDR3 DNA is TGTGCCAGCAGTTACCGCAGGGCGGCCTACGAGCAGTACTTC. Its protein product is CASSYRRAAYEQYF.

The rearrangement links TRBV28 to TRBJ1-6; the match to TRBD1 covers 8 bases. The CDR3 runs to 14 residues. Germline V gene data show CDR1 as MDHEN and CDR2 as SYDVKM. After removal of 6 bases from V and 10 bases from J, the junction contained 8 bases not matched to a gene. The CDR3 DNA reads TGTGCCAGCAGCCAGTGGACAGGGCTCTCACCCCTCCACTTT. Encoded protein: CASSQWTGLSPLHF.

The chain carries TRBV5-4 and TRBJ2-1, with TRBD2 matching 14 bases. The CDR3 runs to 17 residues. V lost 4 bases to trimming and J lost 2 bases; unmatched junction nucleotides: 5. Germline V CDR1 and CDR2: SGHNT, YYREEE (reference sequence). The CDR3 sequence is CASSPGLAGGPYNEQFF. DNA for the CDR3: TGTGCCAGCAGCCCCGGACTAGCGGGGGGACCCTACAATGAGCAGTTCTTC.

The chain couples TRBV3-1 (or the pseudogene TRBV3-2) to TRBJ2-5; D call uncertain. Trimming stripped 4 bases from V and 1 base from J, with 7 bases between. From germline, CDR1 is LGHDT and CDR2 YNNKEL (reference sequence). The CDR3 spans 13 residues. The chain's CDR3 is CASSRSLQETQYF. In DNA, the CDR3 is TGTGCCAGCAGCCGAAGCCTCCAAGAGACCCAGTACTTC.

The chain joins TRBV3-1 (or the pseudogene TRBV3-2) to TRBJ1-1; 7 bases agree with TRBD1. V shed 1 base and J 5 bases; nucleotides not matched to a gene: 19. Germline CDR1 reads LGHDT; CDR2 reads YNNKEL (reference sequence). The CDR3 length is 19 residues. The CDR3 nucleotides are TGTGCCAGCAGCCAAGGCAGGTACACAGGGGCTCCATGGAATACTGAAGCTTTCTTT. The encoded protein is CASSQGRYTGAPWNTEAFF.

The chain joins TRBV5-1 to TRBJ1-2; D is ambiguous. The V gene's germline CDR1 is SGHRS and CDR2 YFSETQ. V dropped 1 base and J dropped 3 bases, with 13 bases sitting between them. This CDR3 has 15 residues. For the CDR3, the DNA is TGCGCCAGCAGCTTGCCGGGAGGGCAGTACTATGGCTACACCTTC. It is translated as CASSLPGGQYYGYTF.

The chain joins TRBV24-1 to TRBJ2-7, with D possibly TRBD2 on 6 matching bases. The ends were cut back, 4 bases at V and 6 bases at J, with 18 bases in the middle. The CDR3 covers 15 residues. Germline CDR1 KGHDR, CDR2 SFDVKD. The CDR3 protein is CATSDPLASSLEQYF. Written as DNA, the CDR3 is TGTGCCACCAGTGACCCACTAGCTTCCAGCCTCGAGCAGTACTTC.

J is TRBJ1-3 and V is TRBV28; D possibly corresponds to TRBD1 (6 bases). V dropped 2 bases and J dropped 4 bases, with 15 bases sitting between them. This CDR3 contains 16 residues. Germline V CDR1 and CDR2: MDHEN, SYDVKM. The CDR3 reads CASSLDSGVAGNTIYF. DNA for the CDR3: TGTGCCAGCAGTTTAGACTCAGGGGTCGCGGGAAACACCATATATTTT.

CDR3 nucleotide sequence: TGCGCCAGCAGTGACCCGGGACAGGGTTCCTACGAGCAGTACTTC. Its translation is CASSDPGQGSYEQYF. V usage is TRBV10-2 and J usage is TRBJ2-7, with TRBD1 matching over 9 bases. CDR1 is WSHSY and CDR2 is SAAADI in the germline V gene. The CDR3 is 15 residues long. The V segment lost 3 bases and the J segment 1 base; nucleotides outside the gene matches: 4.